The clone carrying this TCR beta chain showed up just once. The antigen remains undetermined. This entry comes from a study of T cells in tuberculosis. The overall study: Within 7 days of starting treatment, or before, PBMC were stored. Study-level findings and limits: Smaller alpha distances in active tuberculosis partly reflected shorter CDR3-alpha lengths.

The time point here: new active TB diagnosis, blood taken before or within 7 days of starting treatment. V shed 0 bases, J shed 3 bases, and the junction held 4 bases outside the gene matches. CDR3 length: 16 amino acids. The germline V gene encodes CDR1 LGHNA and CDR2 YSLEER. Data came from immunoSEQ multiplex PCR; TCRdb stores just in-frame clones and leaves some out. Of more than 20,000 clones in the sample, about 85% were seen once. This sequence originates from an adult with tuberculosis. The sequencing used PBMCs, collected at tuberculosis diagnosis. The chain is built from TRBV4-3 and TRBJ2-7, with 11 positions matching TRBD1. The CDR3 is CASSQDWGTGGYEQYF. As DNA, the CDR3 is TGCGCCAGCAGCCAAGATTGGGGGACAGGGGGCTACGAGCAGTACTTC.